A selection of T cell receptor beta chains follows, all from one sample in a study of early T cells in non-severe SARS-CoV-2 infection. TCRdb called the 5' RACE reads again in MiXCR, with one record for every CDR3 protein. The table records over 55,000 distinct CDR3 sequences, 10% to 15% of them present only once. Sequencing input: whole blood. Every receptor here comes from an adult who was a healthcare worker with PCR-confirmed SARS-CoV-2 infection or an uninfected control (not recorded which). Both conserved end residues are part of each CDR3. The D gene is left open where the match is weak. Clone size, where shown, is once, few, many, or a class for clones that have expanded.

v_gene	abundance	j_gene	d_gene	CDR3nt	CDR3aa
TRBV5-1	NA	TRBJ1-4	NA	TGCGCCAGCAGCCCTTCGTCGACTAATGAAAAACTGTTTTTT	CASSPSSTNEKLFF
TRBV12-3/TRBV12-4	many	TRBJ2-1	TRBD2	TGTGCCAGCAGCTTACGGGGGGATTACTACAATGAGCAGTTCTTC	CASSLRGDYYNEQFF
TRBV7-6	many	TRBJ2-3	NA	TGTGCCAGCAGCTTATCTGTCGCCACAGATACGCAGTATTTT	CASSLSVATDTQYF
TRBV4-1	many	TRBJ2-2	NA	TGCGCCAGCAGGGCGGGGAAGGGGGCCGGGGAGCTGTTTTTT	CASRAGKGAGELFF
TRBV18	many	TRBJ1-1	NA	TGTGCCAGCTCAGCACAGGGTCCGAACACTGAAGCTTTCTTT	CASSAQGPNTEAFF
TRBV7-3	many	TRBJ2-2	TRBD1	TGTGCCAGCAGCTTAATCGTCAGGGGGCAGCTGAACACCGGGGAGCTGTTTTTT	CASSLIVRGQLNTGELFF
TRBV7-9	many	TRBJ2-5	NA	TGTGCCAGCAGCTTTCAAGAGACCCAGTACTTC	CASSFQETQYF
TRBV18	many	TRBJ2-1	NA	TGTGCCAGCTCACCACCCGCAAGAGAGCCATACAATGAGCAGTTCTTC	CASSPPAREPYNEQFF
TRBV1	few	TRBJ1-6	NA	TGCACCAGCAGCCCCGAGGCAGGGGGCTCAACACCCCTCCACTTT	CTSSPEAGGSTPLHF
TRBV20-1	many	TRBJ2-7	TRBD2	TGCAGTGCTAGAGGCGCGGGGGGCCCTACCTACGAGCAGTACTTC	CSARGAGGPTYEQYF
TRBV5-1	NA	TRBJ1-2	TRBD1	TGCGCCAGCAGCTATGGACAGGATAACTATGGCTACACCTTC	CASSYGQDNYGYTF
TRBV28	NA	TRBJ2-3	NA	TGTGCCAGCAGTTTTAGGGCCCCGAAGACGCAGTATTTT	CASSFRAPKTQYF
TRBV28	many	TRBJ1-1	NA	TGTGCCAGCACCGGCGGGGGGTACACTGAAGCTTTCTTT	CASTGGGYTEAFF
TRBV11-2	many	TRBJ2-3	NA	TGTGCCAGCAGCTTAGAGGGGACCTACACAGATACGCAGTATTTT	CASSLEGTYTDTQYF
TRBV7-8	NA	TRBJ1-1	NA	TGTGCCAGCAGCACACCGGACGGGAAAACACAGAACACTGAAGCTTTCTTT	CASSTPDGKTQNTEAFF
TRBV3-1	few	TRBJ2-7	NA	TGTGCCAGCAGCCAAGACTTGAAGGGCGAGCAGTACTTC	CASSQDLKGEQYF
TRBV5-1	few	TRBJ1-5	TRBD1	TGCGCCAGCAGCTCGACAGGGAACCGAGATCAGCCCCAGCATTTT	CASSSTGNRDQPQHF
TRBV6-1	few	TRBJ2-7	TRBD1	TGTGCCAGCAGAGCCGGACAGGGGAGCTCCTACGAGCAGTACTTC	CASRAGQGSSYEQYF
TRBV29-1	many	TRBJ2-7	NA	TGCAGCGCCACTATGGGGGCTGGCTCCTACGAGCAGTACTTC	CSATMGAGSYEQYF
TRBV18	many	TRBJ2-7	NA	TGTGCCAGCTCACCGGATTCCTACGAGCAGTACTTC	CASSPDSYEQYF
TRBV7-3	few	TRBJ2-5	NA	TGTGCCAGCAGCAGGGGACCTGAGGAGACCCAGTACTTC	CASSRGPEETQYF
TRBV3-1	few	TRBJ1-1	NA	TGTGCCAGCAGCCGCCCGGAGGGGCCAGCTTTCTTT	CASSRPEGPAFF
TRBV25-1	NA	TRBJ1-2	NA	TGTGCCAGCATTCAGGGGCCTGGGTATGGCTACACCTTC	CASIQGPGYGYTF
TRBV18	many	TRBJ1-6	NA	TGTGCCAGCTCACCAGGGACACCGAATTCACCCCTCCACTTT	CASSPGTPNSPLHF
TRBV28	NA	TRBJ2-7	TRBD1	TGTGCCAGCAGTCCATCTAAAGGGGGACAGGGCACCTACGAGCAGTACTTC	CASSPSKGGQGTYEQYF
TRBV29-1	many	TRBJ1-1	NA	TGCAGCGTTGAAGAGGGGGGGGCTGAAGCTTTCTTT	CSVEEGGAEAFF
TRBV28	NA	TRBJ2-3	NA	TGTGCCAGCAGTCCGGTTTTCGGTACGCAGTATTTT	CASSPVFGTQYF
TRBV6-5	NA	TRBJ1-1	NA	TGTGCCAGCAGTGACAATCCGGAAATCACTGAAGCTTTCTTT	CASSDNPEITEAFF
TRBV28	few	TRBJ2-5	NA	TGTGCCAGCAGTTTATACCGAGAGACCCAGTACTTC	CASSLYRETQYF
TRBV5-1	few	TRBJ2-2	NA	TGCGCCAGCAGCCCGAGGGGCTCCGGCACCGGGGAGCTGTTTTTT	CASSPRGSGTGELFF
TRBV3-1	NA	TRBJ1-1	NA	TGTGCCAGCAGCCAAGATAATAGGTGGTTCACTGAAGCTTTCTTT	CASSQDNRWFTEAFF
TRBV28	few	TRBJ1-6	TRBD1	TGTGCCAGCTTTAACAGGGGGACTCATTCACCCCTCCACTTT	CASFNRGTHSPLHF
TRBV14	many	TRBJ1-6	NA	TGTGCCAGCAGACCCCCAGAGAGGGACATCCCGTTGATACCACCCCTCCACTTT	CASRPPERDIPLIPPLHF
TRBV2	NA	TRBJ2-1	TRBD2	TGTGCCAGCAGTGAACGGAGCGGGGGTTACAATGAGCAGTTCTTC	CASSERSGGYNEQFF
TRBV21-1	many	TRBJ1-3	NA	TGTGCCAGCAGCAAACCGGGCTCATCGGGAAACACCATATATTTT	CASSKPGSSGNTIYF
TRBV28	many	TRBJ2-7	NA	TGTGCCAGCAGTTTACCGGGGGGACAATACGAGCAGTACTTC	CASSLPGGQYEQYF
TRBV7-2	few	TRBJ1-5	NA	TGTGCCAGCAGCCTGGGGCCGGGGGGTAATCAGCCCCAGCATTTT	CASSLGPGGNQPQHF
TRBV3-1	many	TRBJ2-1	TRBD2	TGTGCCAGCAGCCTGGGAGGGGCGCTTTACAATGAGCAGTTCTTC	CASSLGGALYNEQFF
TRBV6-6	many	TRBJ1-1	NA	TGTGCCAGCGGGCCCGGGACAATGAACACTGAAGCTTTCTTT	CASGPGTMNTEAFF
TRBV7-6	many	TRBJ2-3	NA	TGTGCCAGCAGCTTAGGTGGGGAGATGGATACGCAGTATTTT	CASSLGGEMDTQYF
TRBV29-1	many	TRBJ1-2	TRBD1	TGCAGCGCTGGACAGGCCCTTTATTCTGGCTACACCTTC	CSAGQALYSGYTF
TRBV3-1	many	TRBJ2-1	NA	TGTGCCAGCAGCCAAGTTACCGGGACGAGGGAGCAGTTCTTC	CASSQVTGTREQFF
TRBV5-6	many	TRBJ1-2	NA	TGTGCCAGCAGCGCTGGAAAAGTCTATGGCTACACCTTC	CASSAGKVYGYTF
TRBV28	many	TRBJ1-2	NA	TGTGCCAGCAGTTTAGGGGGGGCGTATGGCTACACCTTC	CASSLGGAYGYTF
TRBV7-2	many	TRBJ2-2	NA	TGTGCCAGCAGCTCGGGGGTTACGAACACCGGGGAGCTGTTTTTT	CASSSGVTNTGELFF
TRBV7-9	NA	TRBJ2-1	NA	TGTGCCAGCAGCTTAGTCCAGACACATGAGCAGTTCTTC	CASSLVQTHEQFF
TRBV7-8	many	TRBJ2-2	NA	TGTGCCAGCAGCTTATGGCAGACCAACACCGGGGAGCTGTTTTTT	CASSLWQTNTGELFF
TRBV20-1	NA	TRBJ2-3	NA	TGCAGTGCTAGAAGGAAAGATACGCAGTATTTT	CSARRKDTQYF
TRBV2	few	TRBJ2-1	TRBD1	TGTGCCAGCAGAACGACAGGGTTCAATGAGCAGTTCTTC	CASRTTGFNEQFF
TRBV18	many	TRBJ1-2	NA	TGTGCCAGCTCACCGGCCGCTTCGGAGGCGGTCTACACCTTC	CASSPAASEAVYTF
TRBV10-2	few	TRBJ2-1	NA	TGCGCCAGCAGCGAGATAGCTTCCTACAATGAGCAGTTCTTC	CASSEIASYNEQFF
TRBV28	many	TRBJ1-6	NA	TGTGCCAGCAGGCCAGCCCACCTCCACTTT	CASRPAHLHF
TRBV3-1	many	TRBJ2-3	NA	TGTGCCAGCACCCAAAGGTCTCCCACAGATACGCAGTATTTT	CASTQRSPTDTQYF
TRBV20-1	NA	TRBJ2-5	NA	TGCAGTGCTGGAGGGACACGCCAAGAGACCCAGTACTTC	CSAGGTRQETQYF
TRBV2	NA	TRBJ1-1	TRBD1	TGTGCCAGCAGTTCTGGACAGGGGGGCACTGAAGCTTTCTTT	CASSSGQGGTEAFF
TRBV7-9	many	TRBJ2-1	TRBD2	TGTGCCAGCAGCTTCCCGAAGGGAGGTGGACTAGTACTAGACTACAATGAGCAGTTCTTC	CASSFPKGGGLVLDYNEQFF
TRBV6-5	few	TRBJ2-1	NA	TGTGCCAGCAGATGGACCGGGGGTAGGGATGAGCAGTTCTTC	CASRWTGGRDEQFF
TRBV29-1	few	TRBJ2-4	TRBD2	TGCAGCGTCGGCGCCGGATGGGGGGGTATAGGTACGGACGGCATTCAGTACTTC	CSVGAGWGGIGTDGIQYF
TRBV18	many	TRBJ2-1	TRBD2	TGTGCCAGCTCACCACTTGGGACTAGCGGGACTGAGCAGTTCTTC	CASSPLGTSGTEQFF